These 16 T cell receptor beta chains originate from one sample sequenced in a study of shared clonotypes between healthy human individuals. The naive CD8 population came from CD45RO-negative cells selected for CCR7, without terminally differentiated effector memory CD45RA+ cells. This table comes from immunoSEQ multiplex PCR, and its TCRdb copy is limited to in-frame clones, with some not included. The sample includes about 1,900,000 clones, about 95% of them seen just once. The source material was naive CD8+ T cells sorted from blood. These receptors came from a man aged 18-30 years in good health.

The chain employs TRBV11-2 and TRBJ1-1; a possible D gene is TRBD1 (5 bases). Germline CDR1 and CDR2: SGHAT and FQNNGV. The ends were cut back, 1 base at V and 4 bases at J, with 16 bases in the middle. The CDR3 is 16 amino acids. CDR3 sequence: CASSLVPRGSSTEAFF. For the CDR3, the DNA is TGTGCCAGCAGCTTAGTGCCTCGGGGGAGCAGCACTGAAGCTTTCTTT. The full variable domain, rest sourced from reference TRBV11-2 and TRBJ1-1, is EAGVAQSPRYKIIEKRQSVAFWCNPISGHATLYWYQQILGQGPKLLIQFQNNGVVDDSQLPKDRFSAERLKGVDSTLKIQPAKLEDSAVYLCASSLVPRGSSTEAFFGQGTRLTVV.

The rearrangement joins TRBV7-9 to TRBJ2-7; 7 bases fit TRBD1. With V trimmed by 6 bases and J by 2 bases, 7 bases remained unmatched. The CDR3 runs 14 residues. Germline V gives CDR1 SEHNR, CDR2 FQNEAQ (reference sequence). This chain's CDR3 is CASSRDSDPYEQYF. CDR3 nucleotides: TGTGCCAGCAGTAGGGACAGCGATCCCTACGAGCAGTACTTC.

The J gene is TRBJ1-2, the V gene TRBV27, with D possibly TRBD1 on 5 matching bases. The CDR3 sequence is 13 residues long. Germline loops: CDR1 MNHEY, CDR2 SMNVEV (reference sequence). Deletions cut 4 bases from V and 6 bases from J, with 12 bases between. The DNA of the CDR3 is TGTGCCAGCAGTTCAGGGTATGGGGATGGCTACACCTTC. Translated: CASSSGYGDGYTF.

The chain carries TRBV7-9 and TRBJ2-1; D gene unclear. Trimming pared 3 bases from V and 6 bases from J, leaving 12 bases between. The germline gives CDR1 SEHNR, CDR2 FQNEAQ (reference sequence). The CDR3 consists of 14 residues. CDR3 sequence reads: CASSLTSQRNEQFF. The CDR3 DNA reads TGTGCCAGCAGCTTGACCAGTCAACGCAATGAGCAGTTCTTC. Full variable domain (rest looked up from reference TRBV7-9 and TRBJ2-1): DTGVSQNPRHKITKRGQNVTFRCDPISEHNRLYWYRQTLGQGPEFLTYFQNEAQLEKSRLLSDRFSAERPKGSFSTLEIQRTEQGDSAMYLCASSLTSQRNEQFFGPGTRLTVL.

The J gene is TRBJ2-5, the V gene TRBV11-2; 11 nucleotides agree with TRBD2. This CDR3 contains 17 residues. Germline assignment: CDR1 SGHAT and CDR2 FQNNGV. Germline trimming cut 3 bases from V and 1 base from J; bases unmatched to any gene: 7. CDR3 sequence (DNA): TGTGCCAGCAGCTTCCCCGGGACTAGCGGATTCCAAGAGACCCAGTACTTC. It specifies CASSFPGTSGFQETQYF.

V and J are TRBV5-4 and TRBJ2-1, with D uncertain. CDR3 length: 13 amino acids. Germline loops: CDR1 SGHNT, CDR2 YYREEE (reference sequence). V lost 2 bases to trimming and J lost 8 bases, with 11 bases between them. The CDR3 spells CASSLSLTHEQFF. The DNA of the CDR3 is TGTGCCAGCAGCTTATCACTAACCCATGAGCAGTTCTTC.

CDR3 sequence (DNA): TGTGCCAGCAGCTTAACGGTAGGGTCCGACTACGAGCAGTACTTC. As protein: CASSLTVGSDYEQYF. J is TRBJ2-7 and V is TRBV7-9; no clear D gene. CDR1 is SEHNR and CDR2 is FQNEAQ in the germline V gene (reference sequence). V lost 2 bases and J lost 3, with 14 bases in between. This CDR3 contains 15 residues.

The V call is TRBV9, the J call TRBJ2-1; TRBD2 agrees at 7 bases. This CDR3 comprises 13 residues. The germline gives CDR1 SGDLS, CDR2 YYNGEE. V lost 7 bases and J lost 8; bases outside the gene matches: 9. CDR3 DNA: TGTGCCAGCGGTCGGACTCGGGGGGATGAGCAGTTCTTC. This sequence encodes CASGRTRGDEQFF.

The rearrangement uses TRBV28 and TRBJ1-4; no definite D call. Germline CDR1 MDHEN, CDR2 SYDVKM. The length of the CDR3 is 15 residues. With 5 bases removed from V and 1 base from J, the gap between germline ends came to 11 bases. The CDR3 loop reads CASSLTDLTNEKLFF. CDR3 DNA: TGTGCCAGCAGTCTTACAGATTTAACTAATGAAAAACTGTTTTTT.

This chain joins TRBV19 and TRBJ1-5, with D possibly TRBD1 on 5 matching bases. V gave up 6 bases and J gave up 6 bases, with 15 bases separating them. There are 14 residues in the CDR3. Germline CDR1 reads LNHDA; CDR2 reads SQIVND (reference sequence). CDR3 coding DNA: TGTGCCAGTAGATACCAGGGTAGCGGTCAGCCCCAGCATTTT. It encodes CASRYQGSGQPQHF.

This clone was observed once. V is TRBV7-9 and J is TRBJ2-5, with D perhaps being TRBD1 or TRBD2 (5 bases each). V lost 5 bases to trimming and J lost 1 base, with 17 bases between them. Germline V gives CDR1 SEHNR, CDR2 FQNEAQ (reference sequence). The CDR3 runs 16 residues. The CDR3 DNA reads as TGTGCCAGCAGCGGGTTGAGGGGCAGACTCCAAGAGACCCAGTACTTC. Protein product: CASSGLRGRLQETQYF.

The chain employs TRBV19 and TRBJ1-5; 9 bases agree with TRBD1. The CDR3 runs to 15 residues. The trim removed 5 bases at V and 4 bases at J, leaving 6 bases unmatched. Germline CDR1 and CDR2: LNHDA and SQIVND (reference sequence). CDR3 amino acids: CASSEQGAWNQPQHF. Here the CDR3 DNA reads TGTGCCAGTAGTGAACAGGGGGCTTGGAATCAGCCCCAGCATTTT. Supplemented by reference TRBV19 and TRBJ1-5, the full variable domain reads DGGITQSPKYLFRKEGQNVTLSCEQNLNHDAMYWYRQDPGQGLRLIYYSQIVNDFQKGDIAEGYSVSREKKESFPLTVTSAQKNPTAFYLCASSEQGAWNQPQHFGDGTRLSIL.

J is TRBJ1-1 and V is TRBV4-1, with 9 bases lining up with TRBD1. The trim removed 5 bases at V and 8 bases at J, leaving 6 bases unmatched. The CDR3 totals 13 residues. CDR1 is MGHRA, CDR2 YSYEKL, per germline. The CDR3 loop reads CASSSRTGDEAFF. CDR3 nucleotide sequence: TGCGCCAGCAGCTCTCGGACAGGGGACGAAGCTTTCTTT.

The V and J genes are TRBV19 and TRBJ2-7; D not certain. CDR1 LNHDA and CDR2 SQIVND come from the germline V gene (reference sequence). V was pared by 3 bases and J by 1 base, with 13 bases between. This CDR3 contains 15 residues. CDR3 sequence: CASSILPEFSYEQYF. The CDR3 DNA sequence: TGTGCCAGTAGTATCCTGCCCGAATTTTCCTACGAGCAGTACTTC.

The chain employs TRBV5-6 and TRBJ1-6; D perhaps matches TRBD1 (6 bases). This CDR3 has 15 residues. With 3 bases removed from V and 10 bases from J, the gap between germline ends came to 17 bases. CDR1 is SGHDT and CDR2 is YYEEEE in the germline V gene. The CDR3 DNA reads TGTGCCAGCAGCTCAGGGACACCCTTACGGTCACCCCTCCACTTT. This encodes CASSSGTPLRSPLHF.

The rearrangement joins TRBV4-1 to TRBJ1-1, with D possibly being TRBD1 (5 bases). Trimming shortened V by 0 bases and J by 4 bases, and 12 bases separated the two germline ends. The CDR3 is 15 residues long. Germline lookup yields CDR1 MGHRA and CDR2 YSYEKL. The CDR3 protein is CASSQEPGLGTEAFF. The DNA of the CDR3 is TGCGCCAGCAGCCAAGAACCGGGACTAGGCACTGAAGCTTTCTTT.